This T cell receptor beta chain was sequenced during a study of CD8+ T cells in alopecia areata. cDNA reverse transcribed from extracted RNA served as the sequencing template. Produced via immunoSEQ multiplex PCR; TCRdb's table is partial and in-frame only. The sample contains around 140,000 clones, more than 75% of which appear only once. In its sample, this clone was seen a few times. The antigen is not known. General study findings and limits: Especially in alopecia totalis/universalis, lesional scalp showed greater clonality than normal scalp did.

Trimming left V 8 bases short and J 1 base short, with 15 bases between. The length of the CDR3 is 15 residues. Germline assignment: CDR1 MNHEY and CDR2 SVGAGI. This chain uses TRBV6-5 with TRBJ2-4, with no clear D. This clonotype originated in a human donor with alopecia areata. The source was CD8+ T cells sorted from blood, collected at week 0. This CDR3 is CASGANRDAKNIQYF. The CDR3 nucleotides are TGTGCCAGCGGCGCCAACAGAGATGCCAAAAACATTCAGTACTTC.